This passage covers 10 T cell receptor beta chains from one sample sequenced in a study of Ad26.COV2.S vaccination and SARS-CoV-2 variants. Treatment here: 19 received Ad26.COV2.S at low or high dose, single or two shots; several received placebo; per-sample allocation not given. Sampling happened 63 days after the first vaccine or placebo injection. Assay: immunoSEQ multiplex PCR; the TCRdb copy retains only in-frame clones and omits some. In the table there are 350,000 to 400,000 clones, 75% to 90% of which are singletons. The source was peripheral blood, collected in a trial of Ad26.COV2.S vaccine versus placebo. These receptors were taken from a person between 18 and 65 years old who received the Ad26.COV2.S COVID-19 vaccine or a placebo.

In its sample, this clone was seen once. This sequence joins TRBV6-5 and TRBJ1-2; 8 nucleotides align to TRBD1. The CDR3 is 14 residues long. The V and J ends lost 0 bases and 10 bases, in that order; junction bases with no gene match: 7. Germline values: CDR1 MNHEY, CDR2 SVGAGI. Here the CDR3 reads CASSYSGQDGFYTF. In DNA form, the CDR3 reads TGTGCCAGCAGTTACTCGGGACAGGATGGGTTCTACACCTTC.

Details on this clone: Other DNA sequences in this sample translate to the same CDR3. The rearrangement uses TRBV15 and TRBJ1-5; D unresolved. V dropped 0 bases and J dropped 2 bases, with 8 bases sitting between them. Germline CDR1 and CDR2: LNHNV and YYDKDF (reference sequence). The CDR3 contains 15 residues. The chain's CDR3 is CATSRDHTGNQPQHF. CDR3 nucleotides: TGTGCCACCAGCAGAGATCACACCGGCAATCAGCCCCAGCATTTT.

For the CDR3, the DNA is TGTGCCAGCAGTGAAGGAACCAGCCGGGCCGGGGGCAATGAGCAGTTCTTC. Residues: CASSEGTSRAGGNEQFF. The chain combines TRBV6-1 with TRBJ2-1; weak D call: TRBD2 (6 bases). The germline V gene encodes CDR1 MNHNS and CDR2 SASEGT. The CDR3 is 17 residues long. Trimming cost V 1 base and J 6 bases, with 19 bases left between them.

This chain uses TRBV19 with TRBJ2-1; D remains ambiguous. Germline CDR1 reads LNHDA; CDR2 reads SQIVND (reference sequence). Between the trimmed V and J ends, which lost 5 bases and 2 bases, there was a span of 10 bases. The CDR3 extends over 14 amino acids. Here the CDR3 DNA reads TGTGCCAGTAGTCTGACCGGGCCCTACAATGAGCAGTTCTTC. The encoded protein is CASSLTGPYNEQFF.

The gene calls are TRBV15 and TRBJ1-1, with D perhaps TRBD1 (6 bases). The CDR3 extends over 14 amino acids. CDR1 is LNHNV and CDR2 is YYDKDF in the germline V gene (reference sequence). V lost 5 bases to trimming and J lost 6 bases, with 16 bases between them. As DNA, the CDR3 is TGTGCCACCAGCCCACTCGCGGGGGCCGCTGAAGCTTTCTTT. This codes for CATSPLAGAAEAFF.

The CDR3 coding sequence is TGTGCCACCAGCGAGTCGTGGGGTAATGAAAAACTGTTTTTT. Translation: CATSESWGNEKLFF. The chain combines TRBV15 with TRBJ1-4, with D uncertain. The germline gives CDR1 LNHNV, CDR2 YYDKDF (reference sequence). V was clipped by 5 bases and J by 4 bases, with 11 bases between them. The CDR3 totals 14 residues.

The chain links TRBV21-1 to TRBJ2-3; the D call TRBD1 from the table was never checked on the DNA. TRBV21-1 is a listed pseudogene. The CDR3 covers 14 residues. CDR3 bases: TGTGCCAGCAGCACGCAGGGTAGCACAGATACGCAGTATTTT. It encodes CASSTQGSTDTQYF.

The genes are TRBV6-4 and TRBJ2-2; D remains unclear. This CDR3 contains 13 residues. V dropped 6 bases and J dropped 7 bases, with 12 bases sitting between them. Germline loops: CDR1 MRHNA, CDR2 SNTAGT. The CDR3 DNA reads TGTGCCAGCAGAGGTGCAATTGGCGGGGAGCTGTTTTTT. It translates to CASRGAIGGELFF.

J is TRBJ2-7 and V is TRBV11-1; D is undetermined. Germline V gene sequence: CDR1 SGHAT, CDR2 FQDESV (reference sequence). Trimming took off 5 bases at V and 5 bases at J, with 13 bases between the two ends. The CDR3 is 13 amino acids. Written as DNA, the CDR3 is TGTGCCAGCAGCCTCCTCCCGGGTAACGAGCAGTACTTC. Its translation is CASSLLPGNEQYF.

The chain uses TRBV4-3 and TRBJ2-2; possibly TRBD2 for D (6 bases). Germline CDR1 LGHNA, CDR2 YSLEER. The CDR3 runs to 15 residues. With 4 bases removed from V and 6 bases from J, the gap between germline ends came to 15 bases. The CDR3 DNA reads TGCGCCAGCAGCCCCATCCGCGCTAGCGCCGGGGAGCTGTTTTTT. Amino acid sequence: CASSPIRASAGELFF.